This T cell receptor (beta chain) was identified in a study of cytotoxic CD8 clonotypes in ibrutinib-treated CLL. V lost 5 bases and J 1 base, leaving 10 bases between the germline ends. Germline CDR1 is SGHTA and CDR2 is FQGTGA. CDR3 length equals 14 residues. As regards this clone: What it binds is unknown.

Study outcomes and limitations: In sustained-remission versus progressing patients, sampling times differed.

Sequencing sought depths of 1 in 200,000 to 1 in 1 million T cells. Clones were read by immunoSEQ multiplex PCR, and TCRdb kept only the in-frame ones, dropping some. The table shows approximately 26,000 clones, with 65% to 80% occurring only once. The material sequenced was PBMCs, taken after 12 months of ibrutinib treatment. The gene calls are TRBV7-3 and TRBJ2-3; unclear D gene. This clonotype was obtained from a human donor with chronic lymphocytic leukemia. Written as DNA, the CDR3 is TGTGCCAGCAGCCCACTTTTGGGCACAGATACGCAGTATTTT. It translates to CASSPLLGTDTQYF.